The rows below give T cell receptor beta chains drawn from one sample of a study of memory CD4+ T cells and cytomegalovirus serostatus. Clones were sequenced by immunoSEQ multiplex PCR, and TCRdb holds only the in-frame ones, with some missing. The sample holds around 63,000 clones, around 82% seen once. Source material: memory CD4+ T cells from blood. These receptors were collected from an adult in good health and CMV-seronegative. Some clones in this sample may be carry-over from other donors' samples. CDR3s include the opening cysteine and the closing phenylalanine or tryptophan. Each record gives: D gene, J gene, V gene, clone size, CDR3 DNA, CDR3 protein. A D gene is named only where the DNA matches it firmly. Some rows mark clone size as missing; the rest say once, few, many or name a class of expanded clone.

>.|TRBJ2-1|TRBV5-4|.
TGTGCCAGCAGCTTGTATTACTCGATCGGAGGTAATGAGCAGTTCTTC
CASSLYYSIGGNEQFF
>TRBD1|TRBJ1-4|TRBV30|once
TGTGCCTGGAGGCAGGGGGTAGCGACTAATGAAAAACTGTTTTTT
CAWRQGVATNEKLFF
>.|TRBJ1-1|TRBV5-4|.
TGTGCCAGCAGCTTTGCTCTAGGGACTGAAGCTTTCTTT
CASSFALGTEAFF
>.|TRBJ2-2|TRBV5-1|.
TGCGCCAGCGGCCTGGGGTCGCGCGGGGAGCTGTTTTTT
CASGLGSRGELFF
>.|TRBJ1-2|TRBV28|few
TGTGCCAGCAGTTTAAATACCGGGGACCAAGGCTATGGCTACACCTTC
CASSLNTGDQGYGYTF
>TRBD1|TRBJ2-1|TRBV7-9|.
TGTGCCAGCAGCTTAGCAGGGGGCCAGTGGGATGAGCAGTTCTTC
CASSLAGGQWDEQFF
>TRBD1|TRBJ2-7|TRBV28|.
TGTGCCAGCCAGAGACAGGGGAGGACCTACGAGCAGTACTTC
CASQRQGRTYEQYF
>.|TRBJ1-2|TRBV7-2|.
TGTGCCAGCAGCCGGGGCCCCTATGGCTACACCTTC
CASSRGPYGYTF
>TRBD1|TRBJ2-7|TRBV2|.
TGTGCCAGCAGTGAAGCAATCTCCGGGACAGGGGACGAGCAGTACTTC
CASSEAISGTGDEQYF
>TRBD1|TRBJ1-2|TRBV6-5|few
TGTGCCAGCAGGCACAGGGGCGGCTACACCTTC
CASRHRGGYTF
>.|TRBJ2-7|TRBV10-3|.
TGTGCCATCAATGGAGGGGGGCACAACGAGCAGTACTTC
CAINGGGHNEQYF
>.|TRBJ2-7|TRBV5-1|.
TGCGCCAGCAGCGCCGGAGGGACTCTGGGGCAGTACGAGCAGTACTTC
CASSAGGTLGQYEQYF
>TRBD2|TRBJ2-1|TRBV27|.
TGTGCCAGCAGTCCCACCGCGCCGGGACTAGCGGGTTGGAGCTCCTACAATGAGCAGTTCTTC
CASSPTAPGLAGWSSYNEQFF
>.|TRBJ1-5|TRBV2|.
TGTGCCAGCAGTGGGGTGGGCAGGGTGGAACAGCCCCAGCATTTT
CASSGVGRVEQPQHF
>.|TRBJ1-1|TRBV11-2|.
TGTGCCAGCAGCCATAAGGGGAGGAGTGTTCGGAATGAAGCTTTCTTT
CASSHKGRSVRNEAFF
>.|TRBJ2-2|TRBV7-9|.
TGTGCCAGCAGCTTAGCGGGTACCGGGGAGCTGTTTTTT
CASSLAGTGELFF
>.|TRBJ1-5|TRBV6-1|.
TGTGCCAGCAGTGTTCAGGGAATAGGCAGCAATCAGCCCCAGCATTTT
CASSVQGIGSNQPQHF
>.|TRBJ2-7|TRBV5-1|few
TGCGCCAGCAGCTTGGCCAAGGCGACGGGCAATTACGAGCAGTACTTC
CASSLAKATGNYEQYF
>.|TRBJ2-1|TRBV9|.
TGTGCCAGCAGCCTCTCTAGTATCCCCTACAATGAGCAGTTCTTC
CASSLSSIPYNEQFF
>.|TRBJ2-7|TRBV2|few
TGTGCCAGCAGTCCTCGACTAGTCATCTCCTACGAGCAGTACTTC
CASSPRLVISYEQYF
>.|TRBJ2-5|TRBV10-3|.
TGTGCCATCAGTGGAACGAGCGGCCAAGAGACCCAGTACTTC
CAISGTSGQETQYF
>.|TRBJ2-7|TRBV5-4|.
TGTGCCAGCAGCTTGGTGGGGTACGAGCAGTACTTC
CASSLVGYEQYF
>.|TRBJ2-5|TRBV27|.
TGTGCCAGCAGTTTCCGGAGCCAAGAGACCCAGTACTTC
CASSFRSQETQYF
>.|TRBJ2-2|TRBV5-1|.
TGCGCCAGCAGCATACAGGGAACCGGGGAGCTGTTTTTT
CASSIQGTGELFF
>.|TRBJ2-2|TRBV25-1|.
TGTGCCAGCAGTCCAAGAGGGGTATCCGGGGAGCTGTTTTTT
CASSPRGVSGELFF
>.|TRBJ1-1|TRBV5-1|.
TGCGCCAGCAGCTTGGTCAATTTAGGACCGAACACTGAAGCTTTCTTT
CASSLVNLGPNTEAFF
>.|TRBJ1-1|TRBV28|.
TGTGCCAGCAGTTCACCCCTCCCAGTACCGGGGCCTGAAGCTTTCTTT
CASSSPLPVPGPEAFF
>TRBD2|TRBJ2-4|TRBV28|once
TGTGCCAGCAGTTCCCACTCTGAGGTGGGAGGGGCCAAAAACATTCAGTACTTC
CASSSHSEVGGAKNIQYF
>TRBD2|TRBJ2-5|TRBV14|few
TGTGCCAGCAGCCAAGGGATCTCGACTAGCGGGATGGAGACCCAGTACTTC
CASSQGISTSGMETQYF
>.|TRBJ2-5|TRBV5-6|few
TGTGCCAGCAGCTTACAAGCGGCTCAAGAGACCCAGTACTTC
CASSLQAAQETQYF